A selection of T cell receptor beta chains follows, all from one sample in a study of blood T cell repertoires in COVID-19. Only in-frame clones appear in the TCRdb table, and some are missing; sequencing was by immunoSEQ multiplex PCR. The sample lists some 290,000 clones, approximately 91% occurring once. Sequencing was performed on PBMCs or T cells enriched from blood (not recorded which). Receptor source: a woman aged 40 to 49 with acute COVID-19. The CDR3 runs from the conserved cysteine through the conserved F or W. D genes are given only for firm matches. Size tells how often a clone was seen (once, few, many) or the class of an expanded clone, and some rows leave it out.

DNA	CDR3	D	V	J	size
TGTGCCTGGGACAGTACTAGCGGGGGGGCGGATACGCAGTATTTT	CAWDSTSGGADTQYF	TRBD2	TRBV30	TRBJ2-3	-
TGTGCCAGCACTATTAGTCCGGGACTGCTCTATGGCTACACCTTC	CASTISPGLLYGYTF	-	TRBV3-1/TRBV3-2	TRBJ1-2	few
TGCGCCAGCAGCCAAGGGGTAGGACAGACTTACGAGCAGTACTTC	CASSQGVGQTYEQYF	-	TRBV4-3	TRBJ2-7	-
TGCGCCAGCAGCCAAGACCCCCGCGGATCCTACAATGAGCAGTTCTTC	CASSQDPRGSYNEQFF	-	TRBV4-3	TRBJ2-1	-
TGTGCCTGGAGTGTTCTCCGGGGAAGCTCTGGAAACACCATATATTTT	CAWSVLRGSSGNTIYF	-	TRBV30	TRBJ1-3	-
TGTGCCAGTAGTACAACAGGGCAGGCACAGCCCCAGCATTTT	CASSTTGQAQPQHF	-	TRBV19	TRBJ1-5	-
TGTGCCAGCAGTTACCGGACAGATAATTCACCCCTCCACTTT	CASSYRTDNSPLHF	-	TRBV6-5	TRBJ1-6	few
TGTGCCAGTAGTGTCACAGGGCTGGCTGGGGCCAACGTCCTGACTTTC	CASSVTGLAGANVLTF	-	TRBV19	TRBJ2-6	-
TGTGCCAGCAGTCTTACTGGGAACACTGAAGCTTTCTTT	CASSLTGNTEAFF	-	TRBV6-4	TRBJ1-1	many
TGTGCCATCAGTGAAGGGACAGGGGCCTACGAGCAGTACTTC	CAISEGTGAYEQYF	TRBD1	TRBV10-3	TRBJ2-7	-
TGTGCCAGCTCAAGGCTTGGTTTGGTATCGGGTGGCGAGCAGTACTTC	CASSRLGLVSGGEQYF	-	TRBV18	TRBJ2-7	-
TGTGCCAGCAGCTTCTTGGACAGGAACTATGGCTACACCTTC	CASSFLDRNYGYTF	TRBD1	TRBV5-4	TRBJ1-2	-
TGCGCCAGCAGCCAAGAAATGGACACCCTCTATGGCTACACCTTC	CASSQEMDTLYGYTF	-	TRBV4-1	TRBJ1-2	-
TGTGCCAGCTCACGAGCGGGGGGTTCCTACGAGCAGTACTTC	CASSRAGGSYEQYF	TRBD2	TRBV18	TRBJ2-7	-
TGTGCCTGGAGTCGGGTTAACACCGGGGAGCTGTTTTTT	CAWSRVNTGELFF	-	TRBV30	TRBJ2-2	few
TGTGCCAGCAGAAACGGCGGGGGATTTCGCGAGCAGTACTTC	CASRNGGGFREQYF	TRBD2	TRBV6-5	TRBJ2-7	-
TGTGCCAGCAGCCAACTCAGAGGGGGGGTTATTCAGTACTTC	CASSQLRGGVIQYF	-	TRBV3-1/TRBV3-2	TRBJ2-4	-
TGTGCCAGCAGCAAAGCAGGGGAAGGGGTATATGGCTACACCTTC	CASSKAGEGVYGYTF	-	TRBV21-1	TRBJ1-2	once
TGTGCCAGCAGTCTGGCACCTGCCACAGATACGCAGTATTTT	CASSLAPATDTQYF	-	TRBV3-1/TRBV3-2	TRBJ2-3	-
TGTGCCTGGAGTGCCACCACCACAGGGGGCTACACCTTC	CAWSATTTGGYTF	-	TRBV30	TRBJ1-2	-
TGTGCCAGCAAGAGCGGTGGCTACGAGCAGTACTTC	CASKSGGYEQYF	-	TRBV2	TRBJ2-7	-
TGTGCCTGGAGGAGGGGACTAGCGGTTATGGGGGAGCTGTTTTTT	CAWRRGLAVMGELFF	TRBD2	TRBV30	TRBJ2-2	-
TGTGCCAGCTCACCTCGAGAAACCGGGACAGGGAATGGCTACACCTTC	CASSPRETGTGNGYTF	TRBD1	TRBV18	TRBJ1-2	-
TGTGCCAGCAGCCCAGGGTCGGGAGCGGGCAATGAGCAGTTCTTC	CASSPGSGAGNEQFF	-	TRBV7-2	TRBJ2-1	few
TGTGCCAGCAGTCCAGGGCCGCTCTACGAGCAGTACTTC	CASSPGPLYEQYF	-	TRBV27	TRBJ2-7	-
TGTGCCAACAGGGGCTGGAACACTGAAGCTTTCTTT	CANRGWNTEAFF	-	TRBV21-1	TRBJ1-1	-
TGTGCCAGCAGCCCGGGCGGGGCCCTTCGGGTGGAGACCCAGTACTTC	CASSPGGALRVETQYF	-	TRBV7-2	TRBJ2-5	-
TGTGCCACCAGTGATTTGGTGGCGCGGCCTAGCGGCACAGATACGCAGTATTTT	CATSDLVARPSGTDTQYF	-	TRBV24-1	TRBJ2-3	-
TGTGCCAGTAGTATACTCTTCGGGACAGGGGGCAATCAGCCCCAGCATTTT	CASSILFGTGGNQPQHF	TRBD1	TRBV19	TRBJ1-5	-
TGTGCCAGCAGTTTCGGGGGGGGCTATGGCTACACCTTC	CASSFGGGYGYTF	-	TRBV28	TRBJ1-2	-
TGTGCCAGCTCACCTACCGTAGACAGGGTGGGCACTGAAGCTTTCTTT	CASSPTVDRVGTEAFF	TRBD1	TRBV18	TRBJ1-1	-
TGTGCCAGCAGCTTGCGGACTAACCTCTACAATGAGCAGTTCTTC	CASSLRTNLYNEQFF	-	TRBV5-5	TRBJ2-1	-
TGTGCCACTAAGGTGGGCCGTCTCGAAAAACTGTTTTTT	CATKVGRLEKLFF	-	TRBV2	TRBJ1-4	-
TGTGCCAGCAGCTTTAACAGGGGGCTGAACTATGGCTACACCTTC	CASSFNRGLNYGYTF	TRBD1	TRBV3-1/TRBV3-2	TRBJ1-2	-
TGTGCCAGCAGTTTACGGGATCCTCGGGGCTCTGGGGCCAACGTCCTGACTTTC	CASSLRDPRGSGANVLTF	-	TRBV27	TRBJ2-6	-
TGTGCCAGCAGCCCCGGGGGAGAGGGCTACACCTTC	CASSPGGEGYTF	-	TRBV7-9	TRBJ1-2	-
TGCAGTGCTAGACCAGAACATGAGCAGTTCTTC	CSARPEHEQFF	-	TRBV20-1	TRBJ2-1	-
TGTGCCAGCAGCGTAGGACAAACCGGGGAGCTGTTTTTT	CASSVGQTGELFF	-	TRBV9	TRBJ2-2	-
TGTGCCAGCAGCCACCTTTGGGCTGGGACTGAAGCTTTCTTT	CASSHLWAGTEAFF	-	TRBV9	TRBJ1-1	-
TGTGCCAGCAGGGGGACAGGGGGCTCTGGGGCCAACGTCCTGACTTTC	CASRGTGGSGANVLTF	TRBD1	TRBV3-1/TRBV3-2	TRBJ2-6	-
TGCAGCGTCGGACGTAAACCGGGACAAAGTGCCAACTATGGCTACACCTTC	CSVGRKPGQSANYGYTF	-	TRBV29-1	TRBJ1-2	-